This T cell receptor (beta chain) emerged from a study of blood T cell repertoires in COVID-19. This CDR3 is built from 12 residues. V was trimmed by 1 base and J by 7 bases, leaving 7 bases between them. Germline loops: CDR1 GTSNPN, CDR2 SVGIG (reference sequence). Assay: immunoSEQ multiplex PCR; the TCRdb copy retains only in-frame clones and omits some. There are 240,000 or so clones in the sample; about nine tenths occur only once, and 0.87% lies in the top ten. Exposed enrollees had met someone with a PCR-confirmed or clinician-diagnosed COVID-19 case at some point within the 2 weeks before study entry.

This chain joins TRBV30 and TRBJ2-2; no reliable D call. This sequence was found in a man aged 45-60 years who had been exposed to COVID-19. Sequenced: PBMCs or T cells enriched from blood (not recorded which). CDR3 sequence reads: CAWSAVVGELFF. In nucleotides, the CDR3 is TGTGCCTGGAGTGCAGTGGTCGGGGAGCTGTTTTTT.